This T cell receptor (beta chain) was recovered during a study of blood T cells in healthy people across ages. This clonotype turned up a few times. The V and J ends lost 9 bases and 8 bases, in that order; junction bases with no gene match: 14. The CDR3 has 14 amino acids. Germline V CDR1 and CDR2: SGHRS, YFSETQ. Using a J-beta primer mix together with a sample-barcoded 5' primer, a second PCR was run for about 6 to 11 cycles. TCRdb passed the 5' RACE reads through MiXCR, listing each CDR3 protein once. Of around 1,500,000 distinct CDR3 sequences listed, 28% were seen once; the top ten hold roughly 8%.

The chain couples TRBV5-1 to TRBJ1-2; TRBD1 matches at 9 bases. The receptor was isolated from a woman aged 25 to 39 in good health. Sequenced sample: blood. CDR3 DNA sequence: TGCGCCATCTCCCGGGACAGGGAACCGGGAGGCTACACCTTC. Translation gives CAISRDREPGGYTF.